One sample yielded the 11 T cell receptor beta chains listed below, sequenced in a study of T cell responses to AZD1222 COVID-19 vaccine. The data were produced by immunoSEQ multiplex PCR, yet TCRdb's version contains in-frame clones alone and is incomplete. In the table there are about 170,000 clones, roughly 90% of which are singletons. Sequenced here: peripheral blood, sampled on day 0 of AZD1222 vaccination. The receptors were sampled from an adult in good health.

Remarks on this clone: No conserved phenylalanine or tryptophan is present at the end of the CDR3, so a read error is the likely explanation. Because the CDR3's place on the DNA is in doubt, the DNA is left out and the CDR3 is given as listed by TCRdb. The rearrangement links TRBV12-2 to TRBJ1-3; TRBD1, the table's D call, lacks a check against the DNA. TRBV12-2 is given as a pseudogene. Including both end residues, the CDR3 is 16 amino acids long. CDR3 residues: CASRFPPPGQGENTSI.

The gene calls are TRBV19 and TRBJ1-4, with D perhaps TRBD1 (5 bases). The V and J ends lost 3 bases and 5 bases respectively, with 10 bases between them. The germline CDR1 and CDR2 sequences are LNHDA and SQIVND (reference sequence). CDR3 size: 14 residues. The CDR3 is CASSIGTANEKLFF. DNA for the CDR3: TGTGCCAGTAGTATCGGGACTGCGAATGAAAAACTGTTTTTT.

This clone was seen a single time. The chain is built from TRBV15 and TRBJ2-7, with a possible D match to TRBD2 (6 bases). Per the germline V gene, CDR1 is LNHNV and CDR2 is YYDKDF (reference sequence). The V end was cut by 1 base, the J end by 7 bases, with 14 bases between. The CDR3 runs 14 residues. CDR3 amino acids: CATSRGDPRGEQYF. CDR3 bases: TGTGCCACCAGCAGAGGGGACCCCCGGGGGGAGCAGTACTTC.

This chain uses TRBV5-1 with TRBJ2-1, with D possibly being TRBD2 (6 bases). The CDR3 contains 15 residues. Per the germline V gene, CDR1 is SGHRS and CDR2 is YFSETQ. V gave up 2 bases and J gave up 1 base, with 10 bases separating them. For the CDR3, the DNA is TGCGCCAGCAGCTTTCGGGACTCTTCCTACAATGAGCAGTTCTTC. Its protein product is CASSFRDSSYNEQFF.

This rearrangement joins TRBV7-2 to TRBJ1-1; maybe TRBD1 (6 bases). V was cut by 2 bases and J by 0 bases, with 13 bases left in between. This CDR3 spans 16 amino acids. Germline-derived CDR1 and CDR2 are SGHTA and FQGNSA. For the CDR3, the DNA is TGTGCCAGCAGCTTATATCGTGGGGGGCTGAACACTGAAGCTTTCTTT. Translation: CASSLYRGGLNTEAFF.

This clone is medium-sized by share. This chain's CDR3 is CASSELDNEQFF. CDR3 coding DNA: TGCGCCAGCAGTGAACTGGACAATGAGCAGTTCTTC. The chain recombines TRBV10-1 with TRBJ2-1; D gene uncertain. V was shortened by 3 bases and J by 5 bases, with 5 bases between the two germline ends. CDR3 size: 12 residues. Germline CDR1 WNHNN, CDR2 SYGVQD (reference sequence).

This sequence joins TRBV5-1 and TRBJ2-1; no clear D gene. Germline V gene sequence: CDR1 SGHRS, CDR2 YFSETQ. The CDR3 length is 15 residues. V dropped 0 bases and J dropped 1 base, with 8 bases sitting between them. CDR3 nucleotide sequence: TGCGCCAGCAGCTTGGTAGGAGCGTCCTACAATGAGCAGTTCTTC. It encodes CASSLVGASYNEQFF.

The chain carries TRBV5-1 and TRBJ2-7; tentatively, D is TRBD1 (6 bases). There are 12 residues in the CDR3. Germline loops: CDR1 SGHRS, CDR2 YFSETQ. Trimming stripped 4 bases from V and 4 bases from J, with 9 bases between. CDR3 in DNA: TGCGCCAGCAGCCCTCAGGGGTACGAGCAGTACTTC. Encoded protein: CASSPQGYEQYF.

The genes are TRBV27 and TRBJ2-7, with 9 positions matching TRBD2. Looked up from germline, CDR1 is MNHEY and CDR2 is SMNVEV (reference sequence). V lost 5 bases to trimming and J lost 5 bases; unmatched junction nucleotides: 7. The CDR3 length is 14 residues. CDR3 sequence reads: CASSPGLAFNEQYF. The CDR3 DNA reads TGTGCCAGCAGTCCCGGACTAGCGTTCAACGAGCAGTACTTC.

V is TRBV5-5 and J is TRBJ2-2, with TRBD2 identical over 8 bases. The V gene's germline CDR1 is SGHKS and CDR2 YYEKEE (reference sequence). CDR3 size: 14 residues. V shed 3 bases and J 5 bases; nucleotides not matched to a gene: 3. The CDR3: CASSWAGGTGELFF. The CDR3 DNA sequence: TGTGCCAGCAGCTGGGCGGGAGGAACCGGGGAGCTGTTTTTT.

This clone came up once. The gene calls are TRBV28 and TRBJ2-4, with D perhaps matching TRBD2 (7 bases). CDR3 length: 19 amino acids. The ends were cut back, 10 bases at V and 0 bases at J, with 28 bases in the middle. Germline-derived CDR1 and CDR2 are MDHEN and SYDVKM. The CDR3 loop is CAIGGVRGRGGLAKNIQYF. The CDR3 DNA is TGTGCCATCGGGGGCGTCCGGGGGCGCGGGGGTTTAGCCAAAAACATTCAGTACTTC.